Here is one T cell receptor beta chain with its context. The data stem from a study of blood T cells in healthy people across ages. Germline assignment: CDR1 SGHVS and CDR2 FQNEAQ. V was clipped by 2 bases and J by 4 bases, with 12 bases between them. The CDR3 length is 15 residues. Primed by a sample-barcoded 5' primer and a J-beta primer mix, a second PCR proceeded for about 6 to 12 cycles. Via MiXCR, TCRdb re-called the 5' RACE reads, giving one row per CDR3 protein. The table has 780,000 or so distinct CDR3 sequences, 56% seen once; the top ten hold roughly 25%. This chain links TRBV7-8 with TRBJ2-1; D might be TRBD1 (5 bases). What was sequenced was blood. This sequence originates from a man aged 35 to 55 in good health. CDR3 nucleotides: TGTGCCAGCAGCTTATCGTCAGGGATATACAATGAGCAGTTCTTC. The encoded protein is CASSLSSGIYNEQFF.